A single sample is the source of the 9 T cell receptor beta chains below, sequenced in a study of shared clonotypes between healthy human individuals. The assay was immunoSEQ multiplex PCR, and TCRdb's table has in-frame clones only and misses some. The data contain around 2.5 million clones, over 85% of them seen just once; the ten biggest clones take up 0.36%. Sequencing input: naive CD4+ T cells from PBMCs. Described subset: CD45RA+ positively selected. The receptors here all came from a man younger than 35 in good health. Some clones in this sample may be carry-over from other donors' samples.

The chain employs TRBV5-1 and TRBJ2-2; 9 bases align to TRBD2. Germline V gives CDR1 SGHRS, CDR2 YFSETQ. This CDR3 region has 17 residues. The V and J ends lost 4 bases and 4 bases, in that order; junction bases with no gene match: 11. CDR3 coding DNA: TGCGCCAGCAGCCTACAACCGGGACTAGCCCCCACCGGGGAGCTGTTTTTT. It yields the protein CASSLQPGLAPTGELFF.

The chain combines TRBV5-4 with TRBJ2-3; 12 nucleotides line up with TRBD2. The CDR3 totals 17 residues. Per germline, CDR1 SGHNT and CDR2 YYREEE (reference sequence). Losses at the gene ends were 0 bases for V and 2 bases for J; bases not matched to a gene: 4. The CDR3 loop reads CASSLASGREYTDTQYF. The CDR3 nucleotides are TGTGCCAGCAGCTTGGCTAGCGGGAGGGAGTACACAGATACGCAGTATTTT.

V and J are TRBV19 and TRBJ1-3; D is ambiguous. V was shortened by 5 bases and J by 0 bases, with 14 bases between the two germline ends. This CDR3 has 16 amino acids. Germline assignment: CDR1 LNHDA and CDR2 SQIVND (reference sequence). Here the CDR3 reads CASSLRSIYSGNTIYF. CDR3 coding DNA: TGTGCCAGTAGTCTCCGGTCGATTTACTCTGGAAACACCATATATTTT.

The J gene is TRBJ1-5, the V gene TRBV28; D is uncertain. Germline V gene sequence: CDR1 MDHEN, CDR2 SYDVKM. V shed 2 bases and J shed 6 bases, with 11 bases lying between them. The CDR3 has 14 amino acids. The CDR3 region is CASSLVRGSQPQHF. The CDR3 DNA follows: TGTGCCAGCAGTTTAGTCCGGGGAAGTCAGCCCCAGCATTTT.

The J gene is TRBJ1-1, the V gene TRBV6-6; D is perhaps TRBD1 (6 bases). CDR3 length: 15 amino acids. V gave up 5 bases and J gave up 2 bases, with 15 bases separating them. Germline V gene sequence: CDR1 MNHNY, CDR2 SVGAGI (reference sequence). CDR3 sequence (DNA): TGTGCCAGCAGTCAGCTTACAGGGCCCAACACTGAAGCTTTCTTT. Encoded protein: CASSQLTGPNTEAFF.

The chain uses TRBV5-6 and TRBJ1-6, with TRBD1 matching over 7 bases. The CDR3 covers 14 residues. Trimming took 3 bases from V and 10 from J; bases not matched to a gene: 7. Germline V gene sequence: CDR1 SGHDT, CDR2 YYEEEE. This CDR3 is CASSYYRGHSPLHF. CDR3 DNA sequence: TGTGCCAGCAGCTATTACAGGGGACACTCACCCCTCCACTTT.

The chain carries TRBV28 and TRBJ1-2; D possibly corresponds to TRBD1 (5 bases). The length of the CDR3 is 15 residues. V lost 5 bases, J lost 0 bases, and 13 bases lay in between. CDR1 MDHEN and CDR2 SYDVKM come from the germline V gene. CDR3 protein: CASSTKQVSNYGYTF. The CDR3 DNA follows: TGTGCCAGCAGTACAAAACAGGTTTCTAACTATGGCTACACCTTC.

This chain links TRBV6-1 with TRBJ2-7; D not resolved. V gave up 2 bases and J gave up 3 bases, with 11 bases separating them. The CDR3 is made up of 14 amino acids. Germline CDR1 MNHNS, CDR2 SASEGT. The CDR3 reads CASSEQQILYEQYF. DNA for the CDR3: TGTGCCAGCAGTGAACAACAGATACTCTACGAGCAGTACTTC.

V usage is TRBV15 and J usage is TRBJ2-7, with a possible D match to TRBD1 (6 bases). CDR3 length: 15 residues. The germline CDR1 and CDR2 sequences are LNHNV and YYDKDF (reference sequence). Deletions cut 1 base from V and 2 bases from J, with 12 bases between. The CDR3 nucleotides read TGTGCCACCAGCAGAGGACTACAGGGAACCTACGAGCAGTACTTC. This encodes CATSRGLQGTYEQYF.